In its sample, the clone carrying this TCR beta chain was seen many times. The antigen is undetermined. The data were taken from a study of read filtering for tumor transcriptome and immune sequencing. Study-level information: Per sample, TCR-region reads ranged about 4 to 11 million by IR-seq, roughly 85 to 1,400 by RNA-seq.

In germline, CDR1 is MDHEN, CDR2 SYDVKM. V lost 5 bases, J lost 9 bases, and 14 bases lay in between. This CDR3 comprises 13 residues. Molecular barcoded adaptors covering alpha/delta and beta/gamma chains were used on 400 to 450 ng RNA. TCRdb processed the reads anew with MiXCR; each CDR3 protein has one entry. This sample has about 93,000 distinct CDR3 sequences, with 20% to 25% found just once. Study findings and constraints: Even smaller IR-seq throughput identified most shared clonotypes.

The TCR sequence derives from a donor at least 40 years old with multiple myeloma. The sample was a population of CD138-negative cells sorted from bone marrow. The chain couples TRBV28 to TRBJ2-1; no definite D call. The CDR3 coding sequence is TGTGCCAGCAGTCCCCCGTCACGCACTGAGCAGTTCTTC. Translation gives CASSPPSRTEQFF.